Following are 6 T cell receptor beta chains from one sample sequenced in a study of long-term antiretroviral therapy in people with HIV (dated by TCRdb to the early 2020s). The immunoSEQ hsTCRB v3.0 assay was used at survey level resolution to sequence the TRB variable region. TCRdb limited this immuneACCESS table to in-frame rearrangements with V and J called. A share of clones is missing; checked studies link under half to unresolved V genes, and the rest is unexplained. In this sample the table shows 25,000 to 35,000 clones, about 86% of which occur a single time. The ten biggest clones cover approximately 4.8% of the sample. Material: unsorted PBMCs, obtained 0.8 years after starting antiretroviral therapy. These receptors were taken from a woman aged 30 to 39 with HIV.

The chain is built from TRBV19 and TRBJ1-6, with D uncertain. The V end lost 3 bases, the J end lost 7 bases, and 16 bases lay between the germline ends. There are 16 residues in the CDR3. The germline V gene encodes CDR1 LNHDA and CDR2 SQIVND (reference sequence). CDR3 DNA sequence: TGTGCCAGTAGTATCGGCGCGTGGAACTTCAATTCACCCCTCCACTTT. Encoded protein: CASSIGAWNFNSPLHF.

The chain joins TRBV14 to TRBJ2-1; tentative D call: TRBD2 (6 bases). From germline, CDR1 is SGHDN and CDR2 FVKESK. This CDR3 contains 11 residues. V was shortened by 3 bases and J by 15 bases, with 12 bases between the two germline ends. This chain's CDR3 is CASSQVGLRFF. The CDR3 region has the DNA TGTGCCAGCAGCCAGGTGGGACTTCGGTTCTTC.

This clone was seen just once. This chain connects TRBV2 to TRBJ1-1; the D is unclear. Trimming took off 7 bases at V and 1 base at J, with 4 bases between the two ends. Per the germline V gene, CDR1 is SNHLY and CDR2 is FYNNEI. This CDR3 is 11 amino acids long. For the CDR3, the DNA is TGTGCCAGCACCAAGAACACTGAAGCTTTCTTT. Protein: CASTKNTEAFF.

The chain has TRBV5-1 and TRBJ1-1; D gene uncertain. This CDR3 comprises 16 residues. Germline V lookup: CDR1 SGHRS, CDR2 YFSETQ. Deletions cut 2 bases from V and 2 bases from J, with 16 bases between. CDR3 region: CASSLNGVSRNTEAFF. CDR3 DNA sequence: TGCGCCAGCAGCTTAAATGGTGTAAGCAGAAACACTGAAGCTTTCTTT. Together with reference TRBV5-1 and TRBJ1-1, the CDR3 gives the full variable domain: KAGVTQTPRYLIKTRGQQVTLSCSPISGHRSVSWYQQTPGQGLQFLFEYFSETQRNKGNFPGRFSGRQFSNSRSEMNVSTLELGDSALYLCASSLNGVSRNTEAFFGQGTRLTVV.

The rearrangement links TRBV30 to TRBJ1-3; tentatively, D is TRBD1 (5 bases). Trimming left V 0 bases short and J 0 bases short, with 6 bases between. CDR1 is GTSNPN and CDR2 is SVGIG in the germline V gene (reference sequence). This CDR3 contains 14 residues. The CDR3 DNA is TGTGCCTGGAGTGTAGACAGCTCTGGAAACACCATATATTTT. Protein product: CAWSVDSSGNTIYF.

V gene TRBV29-1 combines with J gene TRBJ1-4; D is possibly TRBD1 (5 bases). Germline lookup yields CDR1 SQVTM and CDR2 ANQGSEA. The CDR3 consists of 13 residues. V gave up 5 bases and J gave up 2 bases, with 9 bases separating them. CDR3 DNA sequence: TGCAGCGTTTCCGGGGGTACTAATGAAAAACTGTTTTTT. Translated, it gives CSVSGGTNEKLFF.